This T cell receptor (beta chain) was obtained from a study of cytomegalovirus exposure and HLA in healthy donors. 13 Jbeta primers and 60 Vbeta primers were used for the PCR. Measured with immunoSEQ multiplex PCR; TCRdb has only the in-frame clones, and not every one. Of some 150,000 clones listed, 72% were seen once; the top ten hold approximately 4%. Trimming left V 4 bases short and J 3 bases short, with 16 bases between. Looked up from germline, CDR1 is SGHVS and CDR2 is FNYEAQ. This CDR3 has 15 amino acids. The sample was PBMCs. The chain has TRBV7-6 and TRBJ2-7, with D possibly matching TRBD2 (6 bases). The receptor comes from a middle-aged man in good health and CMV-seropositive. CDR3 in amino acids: CASSSDSGRVYEQYF. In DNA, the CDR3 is TGTGCCAGCAGCTCAGATAGCGGCAGGGTCTACGAGCAGTACTTC.